This T cell receptor (beta chain) is drawn from a study of blood T cell repertoires in COVID-19. Overall study: Sample material is recorded as cDNA or gDNA derived from T cells, B-cell-depleted T cells, or PBMCs.

The data were produced by immunoSEQ multiplex PCR, yet TCRdb's version contains in-frame clones alone and is incomplete. The sample consists of some 65,000 clones, about 92% of them appearing once. Deletions cut 0 bases from V and 0 bases from J, with 8 bases between. CDR3 length: 14 amino acids. CDR1 is GTSNPN and CDR2 is SVGIG in the germline V gene (reference sequence). This receptor was identified in a man in his forties or fifties with COVID-19, enrolled during active disease. This chain joins TRBV30 and TRBJ1-1; D not certain. The sample consisted of peripheral blood. The CDR3 spells CAWSVGQVNTEAFF. The CDR3 nucleotides read TGTGCCTGGAGTGTAGGCCAGGTGAACACTGAAGCTTTCTTT.